This TCR beta chain stems from a study of beta chain features in type 1 diabetes. Study-level findings and limits: Among patients, naive, central memory and Treg TCRB repertoires appeared more similar than among healthy donors. Across all four CD4+ subsets, people with type 1 diabetes showed modestly shorter TCRB CDR3s.

Purities in excess of 95% were seen in all sorted populations. CDR1 and CDR2 (germline): SQVTM, ANQGSEA. V was pared by 7 bases and J by 2 bases, with 18 bases between. The CDR3 covers 14 residues. The authors reverse transcribed all of the isolated RNA, so sequencing captured expressed TCRB transcripts. Samples of naive, central memory and regulatory T cells yielded a mean of about 3.5 million reads. Profiled with immunoSEQ multiplex PCR; TCRdb holds only in-frame clones, not every one. Here the sample spans 330,000 or so clones, 10% to 15% being singletons. As concerns this clone: What it binds is not known.

The TCR originated in a woman aged 18-29 years with type 1 diabetes. This sequence joins TRBV29-1 and TRBJ2-7, with D possibly being TRBD1 (5 bases). Sequencing was performed on naive CD4+ T cells from blood. Here the CDR3 reads CSAVQQALPYEQYF. The CDR3 region has the DNA TGCAGCGCCGTGCAACAGGCTCTCCCCTACGAGCAGTACTTC.